This TCR beta chain is from a study of T cells after somatic rescue of genetic block. The data were produced by immunoSEQ multiplex PCR, yet TCRdb's version contains in-frame clones alone and is incomplete. The sample lists 45,000 to 55,000 clones, 90% to 97% occurring once. CDR3 length: 14 residues. V gave up 1 base and J gave up 2 bases, with 6 bases separating them. CDR1 and CDR2 (germline): SGHVS, FQNEAQ. The sequence derives from a child less than two years old. This chain joins TRBV7-8 and TRBJ2-1, with D uncertain. The sequencing sample was made of peripheral blood mononuclear cells (PBMCs). The CDR3 DNA is TGTGCCAGCAGCTTAGGACGTCCCTACAATGAGCAGTTCTTC. Translating gives CASSLGRPYNEQFF. Complete variable domain (other parts from reference TRBV7-8 and TRBJ2-1): GAGVSQSPRYKVAKRGQDVALRCDPISGHVSLFWYQQALGQGPEFLTYFQNEAQLDKSGLPSDRFFAERPEGSVSTLKIQRTQQEDSAVYLCASSLGRPYNEQFFGPGTRLTVL.